Reported below is one T cell receptor beta chain. Antigen unknown. The data were obtained in a study of shared clonotypes between healthy human individuals. At the level of the study: Each donor's CD4 naive and CD4 memory cells filled three plates apiece, CD8 naive two, and CD8 memory one.

The germline V and J ends were trimmed by 6 bases and 8 bases, with 14 bases remaining between them. The CDR3 is 13 amino acids. Germline CDR1 reads KGHSH; CDR2 reads LQKENI. In the source study's methods: Filtering was not the same, since immunoSEQ gave junction-only sequences without quality scores. The table came from immunoSEQ multiplex PCR; TCRdb's copy has only in-frame clones and leaves some out. V, J and clone size are those of that table, while D and trimming were read from the DNA. This table has about 1.5 million clones, about 98% appearing once. General study points: An expected dependence of interdonor clonotype sharing on sequencing depth was noted. Only blood samples were collected, and tissue repertoires likely differ.

V usage is TRBV18 and J usage is TRBJ1-5; D ambiguous. The clonotype comes from a man between 25 and 39 years old in good health. The sample consisted of naive CD4+ T cells sorted from blood. Specified subset: CD45RA+ positively selected. CDR3 nucleotide sequence: TGTGCCAGCTCGCTCGGACTGTATGAGCCCCAGCATTTT. Its translation is CASSLGLYEPQHF.